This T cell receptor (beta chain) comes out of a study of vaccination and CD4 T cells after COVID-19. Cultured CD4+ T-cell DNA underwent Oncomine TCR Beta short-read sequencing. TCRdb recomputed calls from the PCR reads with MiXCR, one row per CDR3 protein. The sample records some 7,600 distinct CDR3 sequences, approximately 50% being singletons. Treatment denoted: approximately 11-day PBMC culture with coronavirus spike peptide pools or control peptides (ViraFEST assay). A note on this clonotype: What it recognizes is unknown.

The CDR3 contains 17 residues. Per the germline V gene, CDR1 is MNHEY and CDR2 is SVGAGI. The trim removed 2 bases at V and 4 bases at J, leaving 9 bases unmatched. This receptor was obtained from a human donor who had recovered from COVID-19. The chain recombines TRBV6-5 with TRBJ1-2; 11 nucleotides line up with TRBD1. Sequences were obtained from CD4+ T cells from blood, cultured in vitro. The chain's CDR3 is CASSYIRTGGAGYGYTF. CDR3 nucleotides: TGTGCCAGCAGTTACATCAGGACAGGGGGCGCGGGCTATGGCTACACCTTC.